This T cell receptor (beta chain) originates from a study of T cell responses to AZD1222 COVID-19 vaccine. Looking at the study overall: Second doses were pooled across both intervals (about 4 or about 12 weeks). Overall study findings and caveats: Following two doses of AZD1222, Spike-specific TCR breadth and depth rose. Every sample of the repertoires postdated the peak T cell response.

The CDR3 is 13 residues long. Trimming cost V 5 bases and J 6 bases; bases outside gene matches: 2. Germline values: CDR1 LGHDT, CDR2 YNNKEL (reference sequence). Here immunoSEQ multiplex PCR was the method, and the copy in TCRdb shows in-frame clones only, minus some. The sample contains around 140,000 clones, 90% of which appear only once. As for this clone: Its antigen is still unknown.

This chain joins TRBV3-1 (or the pseudogene TRBV3-2) and TRBJ2-7, with 12 bases identical to TRBD2. Sequencing used peripheral blood, obtained on day 0 of AZD1222 vaccination. The receptor's source is an adult in good health. The CDR3 region has the DNA TGTGCCAGCAGCTCGGGACTAGCGGGCGAGCAGTACTTC. Its protein product is CASSSGLAGEQYF.